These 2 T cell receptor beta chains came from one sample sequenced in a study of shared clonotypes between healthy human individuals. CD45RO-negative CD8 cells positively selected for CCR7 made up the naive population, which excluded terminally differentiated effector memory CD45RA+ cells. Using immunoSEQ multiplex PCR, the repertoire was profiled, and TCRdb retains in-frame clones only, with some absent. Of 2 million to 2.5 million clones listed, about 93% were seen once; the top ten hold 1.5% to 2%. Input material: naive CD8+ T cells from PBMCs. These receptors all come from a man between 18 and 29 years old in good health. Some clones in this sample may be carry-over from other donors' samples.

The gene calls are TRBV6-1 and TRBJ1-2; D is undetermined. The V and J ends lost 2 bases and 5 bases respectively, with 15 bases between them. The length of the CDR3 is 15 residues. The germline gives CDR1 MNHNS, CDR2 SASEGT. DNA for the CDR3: TGTGCCAGCAGTGAAAATCGGATGGATTTGTATGGCTACACCTTC. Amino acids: CASSENRMDLYGYTF.

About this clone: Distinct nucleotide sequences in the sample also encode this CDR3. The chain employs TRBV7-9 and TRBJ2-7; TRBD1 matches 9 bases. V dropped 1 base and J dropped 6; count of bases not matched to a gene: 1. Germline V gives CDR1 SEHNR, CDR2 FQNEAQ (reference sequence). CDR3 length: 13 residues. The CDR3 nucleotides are TGTGCCAGCAGCTTAGACAGGGGGCGCGAGCAGTACTTC. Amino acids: CASSLDRGREQYF.